One sample yielded the 6 T cell receptor beta chains listed below, sequenced in a study of blood T cells in healthy people across ages. PCR was performed a second time for roughly 7 to 12 cycles using a sample-barcoded 5' primer and a J-beta primer mix. A single record per CDR3 protein comes from TCRdb applying MiXCR to the 5' RACE reads. This repertoire shows 1.5 million or so distinct CDR3 sequences, roughly 40% found once; its top ten account for roughly 8.2%. The sequencing sample was made of blood. These receptors were obtained from a woman aged 18-29 years in good health.

This clonotype was found a few times. This chain connects TRBV27 to TRBJ2-5; 7 bases are a match to TRBD1. TRBJ2-7 explains the end of the DNA better; the J call may be wrong. CDR1 is MNHEY and CDR2 is SMNVEV in the germline V gene (reference sequence). The CDR3 is 14 residues long. The CDR3 nucleotides are TGTGCCAGCAGTCCTGACAGGGCCGGTCACGAGCAGTACTTC. Its translation is CASSPDRAGHEQYF.

This chain connects TRBV12-3 or TRBV12-4 to TRBJ1-1; D possibly corresponds to TRBD1 (5 bases). This CDR3 is 12 amino acids long. Trimming cost V 6 bases and J 4 bases, with 9 bases left between them. This chain's CDR3 is CASRMGTTEAFF. For the CDR3, the DNA is TGTGCCAGCAGGATGGGGACCACTGAAGCTTTCTTT.

Comments on this clonotype: One end of the junction does not line up with germline, which may come from a read error. The chain joins TRBV20-1 to TRBJ2-1; 9 bases match TRBD2. Germline CDR1 is DFQATT and CDR2 is SNEGSKA (reference sequence). CDR3 length: 16 residues. DNA for the CDR3: TGCAGTGCCAGAGGAGGAAGCGGGGGGACGAGGAATGAGCAGTTCTTC. Its protein is CSARGGSGGTRNEQFF.

This clonotype was seen only a few times. The chain links TRBV12-3 or TRBV12-4 to TRBJ2-5; TRBD1 matches at 12 bases. The DNA end favors TRBJ2-7, so the J call may be wrong. The CDR3 extends over 15 amino acids. CDR3 DNA: TGTGCCAGCAGTTTCATGGGACAGGGGGCTGACGAGCAGTACTTC. This sequence encodes CASSFMGQGADEQYF.

The chain joins TRBV6-1 to TRBJ2-3; D gene unclear. Germline V lookup: CDR1 MNHNS, CDR2 SASEGT. CDR3 size: 13 residues. Trimming took off 8 bases at V and 2 bases at J, with 11 bases between the two ends. CDR3: CASQDGYTDTQYF. In nucleotides, the CDR3 is TGTGCCAGCCAGGACGGATACACAGATACGCAGTATTTT.

This clonotype has just a few counts. This chain joins TRBV6-5 and TRBJ2-1; 11 bases line up with TRBD2. The germline V gene encodes CDR1 MNHEY and CDR2 SVGAGI. CDR3 length: 16 amino acids. V shed 2 bases, J shed 5 bases, and the junction held 5 bases outside the gene matches. CDR3 coding DNA: TGTGCCAGCAGTTACCCCCTAGCGGGGGGCCACAATGAGCAGTTCTTC. It encodes CASSYPLAGGHNEQFF.